This T cell receptor (beta chain) was profiled in a study of blood T cell repertoires in COVID-19. Study-wide context: Acute and convalescent COVID-19 specimens originated in the United States, Italy and Spain. PBMCs, B-cell-depleted T cells, or T cells were the source of the cDNA or gDNA that made up the material.

The CDR3 runs 15 residues. Germline V lookup: CDR1 SGHRS, CDR2 YFSETQ. V gave up 0 bases and J gave up 2 bases; unmatched junction bases: 4. This clone showed up just once. Here immunoSEQ multiplex PCR was the method, and the copy in TCRdb shows in-frame clones only, minus some. The repertoire holds almost 85,000 clones, with around 80% as singletons. The rearrangement uses TRBV5-1 and TRBJ1-1, with 7 positions matching TRBD1. The TCR sequence derives from an elderly man with active or convalescent COVID-19. The material sequenced was peripheral blood. CDR3 amino acids: CASSLAGTDNTEAFF. The CDR3, as DNA: TGCGCCAGCAGCTTGGCCGGGACAGATAACACTGAAGCTTTCTTT.